These 30 T cell receptor beta chains originate from one sample sequenced in a study of beta chain features in type 1 diabetes. Expressed TCRB transcripts got sequenced, as all isolated RNA was reverse transcribed. Repertoires were generated with immunoSEQ multiplex PCR, while TCRdb's copy carries only in-frame clones and drops some. The table records under 800,000 clones, roughly 15% of them present only once. Sequencing was done on a sample of naive CD4+ T cells from blood. These receptors all stem from a young man in good health.

The rearrangement uses TRBV27 and TRBJ2-1; 9 nucleotides line up with TRBD1. CDR1 is MNHEY and CDR2 is SMNVEV in the germline V gene (reference sequence). The CDR3 is 16 residues long. The CDR3 bases are TGTGCAACGTGGGGGACAGGGATGGGAAGGGGCAATGAGCAGTTCTTC. The encoded protein is CATWGTGMGRGNEQFF.

The rearrangement joins TRBV10-3 to TRBJ2-1; no reliable D call. V lost 5 bases to trimming and J lost 4 bases, with 12 bases between them. This CDR3 has 14 residues. CDR1 is ENHRY and CDR2 is SYGVKD in the germline V gene. CDR3 protein: CAISPQPQYNEQFF. The CDR3 region has the DNA TGTGCCATCAGTCCACAGCCGCAGTACAATGAGCAGTTCTTC.

CDR3 region: CASSSHEGWNQPQHF. CDR3 bases: TGTGCCAGCAGTTCACATGAAGGGTGGAATCAGCCCCAGCATTTT. The genes are TRBV28 and TRBJ1-5; D is unclear. Germline CDR1 and CDR2: MDHEN and SYDVKM. This CDR3 comprises 15 residues. V dropped 4 bases and J dropped 4 bases, with 14 bases sitting between them.

The rearrangement links TRBV19 to TRBJ1-6; 7 positions agree with TRBD1. The CDR3 extends over 14 amino acids. The V gene's germline CDR1 is LNHDA and CDR2 SQIVND (reference sequence). V trimming: 4 bases; J trimming: 7 bases; junction bases outside the gene matches: 4. DNA for the CDR3: TGTGCCAGTAGTACCGGGACAGACAATTCACCCCTCCACTTT. Its protein is CASSTGTDNSPLHF.

The chain has TRBV14 and TRBJ1-2; D is unclear. Germline V CDR1 and CDR2: SGHDN, FVKESK. V lost 6 bases and J 6 bases, leaving 14 bases between the germline ends. The CDR3 covers 13 residues. CDR3 in amino acids: CASRREASHGYTF. The CDR3 bases are TGTGCCAGCAGGCGGGAGGCGTCTCATGGCTACACCTTC.

This clone was seen a few times. The chain combines TRBV25-1 with TRBJ1-4, with 7 bases aligning to TRBD1. Germline V lookup: CDR1 MGHDK, CDR2 SYGVNS. The CDR3 covers 14 residues. V was clipped by 7 bases and J by 1 base; unmatched bases: 3. CDR3 region: CASTRQGTNEKLFF. CDR3 coding DNA: TGTGCCAGCACCCGACAGGGAACTAATGAAAAACTGTTTTTT.

A few counts support this clone. V gene TRBV5-4 combines with J gene TRBJ1-1, with D possibly being TRBD1 (5 bases). The CDR3 is made up of 12 amino acids. CDR1 and CDR2 (germline): SGHNT, YYREEE (reference sequence). The V and J ends lost 0 bases and 9 bases respectively, with 9 bases between them. CDR3 residues: CASSLVAGKAFF. Written as DNA, the CDR3 is TGTGCCAGCAGCTTGGTGGCAGGGAAAGCTTTCTTT. Filled out from reference TRBV5-4 and TRBJ1-1, the complete variable domain reads ETGVTQSPTHLIKTRGQQVTLRCSSQSGHNTVSWYQQALGQGPQFIFQYYREEENGRGNFPPRFSGLQFPNYSSELNVNALELDDSALYLCASSLVAGKAFFGQGTRLTVV.

This clone has just one count. The J gene is TRBJ1-2, the V gene TRBV19; TRBD1 might be the D (6 bases). Germline V gene sequence: CDR1 LNHDA, CDR2 SQIVND (reference sequence). The CDR3 is made up of 14 amino acids. V was clipped by 3 bases and J by 6 bases, with 14 bases between them. The DNA of the CDR3 is TGTGCCAGTAGTATCAGCGGGGGCGTAAATGGCTACACCTTC. It specifies CASSISGGVNGYTF.

The gene calls are TRBV18 and TRBJ2-3, with 8 nucleotides matching TRBD1. Germline V gene lookup returns CDR1 KGHSH and CDR2 LQKENI. V lost 3 bases, J lost 10 bases, and 3 bases stayed unmatched. The CDR3 has 12 amino acids. CDR3 in DNA: TGTGCCAGCTCACCTGGACAGGGACCGCAGTATTTT. It is translated as CASSPGQGPQYF.

This clone was counted only a few times. V and J are TRBV18 and TRBJ1-5; the match to TRBD1 covers 8 bases. The junction had 12 bases not matched to a gene; V was cut back by 3 bases and J by 2 bases. The germline gives CDR1 KGHSH, CDR2 LQKENI. This CDR3 comprises 18 residues. The CDR3 coding sequence is TGTGCCAGCTCACCCAACCCGGGACAGGAAGGAGGCAATCAGCCCCAGCATTTT. Translated: CASSPNPGQEGGNQPQHF.

This clone occurred a few times. The chain is built from TRBV27 and TRBJ1-2; D unresolved. Per germline, CDR1 MNHEY and CDR2 SMNVEV (reference sequence). The CDR3 consists of 13 residues. V lost 7 bases and J lost 6, with 15 bases in between. The CDR3 DNA reads TGTGCCAGCATGTTCCGGGAAGGGAATGGCTACACCTTC. Its protein is CASMFREGNGYTF.

This clone was counted a few times. The genes are TRBV19 and TRBJ1-2; D is ambiguous. The CDR3 contains 12 residues. V was shortened by 5 bases and J by 4 bases, with 8 bases between the two germline ends. Germline V CDR1 and CDR2: LNHDA, SQIVND (reference sequence). CDR3 sequence (DNA): TGTGCCAGTAGTCCCCGGGCCTATGGCTACACCTTC. This sequence encodes CASSPRAYGYTF.

V gene TRBV29-1 combines with J gene TRBJ1-2; no definite D call. This CDR3 has 13 residues. V was shortened by 5 bases and J by 2 bases, with 12 bases between the two germline ends. CDR1 SQVTM and CDR2 ANQGSEA come from the germline V gene. The CDR3 bases are TGCAGCGTTTTGGGCGGCAAGAACTATGGCTACACCTTC. Its protein is CSVLGGKNYGYTF.

The chain is built from TRBV4-1 and TRBJ2-5; D perhaps matches TRBD1 (6 bases). Trimming removed 4 bases from V and 1 base from J, with 10 bases in between. Germline values: CDR1 MGHRA, CDR2 YSYEKL. This CDR3 has 14 amino acids. The CDR3 loop reads CASSPGHFQETQYF. Written as DNA, the CDR3 is TGCGCCAGCAGCCCGGGACACTTCCAAGAGACCCAGTACTTC.

This chain connects TRBV4-1 to TRBJ2-5; D is undetermined. V lost 2 bases, J lost 1 base, and 11 bases lay in between. Germline V gives CDR1 MGHRA, CDR2 YSYEKL. This CDR3 has 15 amino acids. DNA of the CDR3: TGCGCCAGCAGCCAAATCGAAGCCAGCCAAGAGACCCAGTACTTC. Translation gives CASSQIEASQETQYF.

At least ten counts were recorded for this clone. V gene TRBV13 combines with J gene TRBJ2-7; TRBD1 might be the D (5 bases). The CDR3 runs 11 residues. Per germline, CDR1 PRHDT and CDR2 FYEKMQ (reference sequence). Trimming stripped 5 bases from V and 8 bases from J, with 10 bases between. Written as DNA, the CDR3 is TGTGCCAGCAGCCTTCGACAGCAGCAGTACTTC. It encodes CASSLRQQQYF.

This chain connects TRBV9 to TRBJ1-1; D not resolved. The CDR3 consists of 15 residues. V was shortened by 2 bases and J by 2 bases, with 13 bases between the two germline ends. Germline V gives CDR1 SGDLS, CDR2 YYNGEE. The DNA for the CDR3 is TGTGCCAGCAGCGTTCCAACAGTAGGAAACACTGAAGCTTTCTTT. Protein sequence: CASSVPTVGNTEAFF.

This clone was seen more than once but under ten times. CDR3 sequence (DNA): TGCAGCGTTGACAGTACTGGGGCCAACGTCCTGACTTTC. Its protein is CSVDSTGANVLTF. V usage is TRBV29-1 and J usage is TRBJ2-6, with no clear D. The V end was cut by 3 bases, the J end by 2 bases, with 5 bases between. CDR1 is SQVTM, CDR2 ANQGSEA, per germline. The CDR3 sequence is 13 residues long.

The chain joins TRBV6-5 to TRBJ1-6, with 8 bases matching TRBD1. Germline CDR1 is MNHEY and CDR2 is SVGAGI. V was clipped by 10 bases and J by 6 bases; unmatched bases: 11. The CDR3 loop spans 15 amino acids. The CDR3 DNA sequence: TGTGCCATCAGCCCGACAGGGGCGACTAATTCACCCCTCCACTTT. Translated, it gives CAISPTGATNSPLHF.

This clone was seen a handful of times. The chain links TRBV10-3 to TRBJ1-5; D is perhaps TRBD1 (6 bases). Looked up from germline, CDR1 is ENHRY and CDR2 is SYGVKD. V shed 6 bases and J shed 4 bases, with 22 bases lying between them. CDR3 length equals 17 residues. The DNA for the CDR3 is TGTGCCATCAGCGACTTCCTAACCGGGACAACAAATCAGCCCCAGCATTTT. This sequence encodes CAISDFLTGTTNQPQHF.

The table lists this clone with a few counts. The rearrangement links TRBV4-1 to TRBJ2-5; TRBD2 matches 11 bases. Trimming at V came to 4 bases and at J to 3 bases, leaving 7 bases not matched to a gene. From germline, CDR1 is MGHRA and CDR2 YSYEKL. This CDR3 spans 16 amino acids. The CDR3, as DNA: TGCGCCAGCAGCCCCCTAGCGGGAGGAGGCGAAGAGACCCAGTACTTC. Protein sequence: CASSPLAGGGEETQYF.

This clone was seen only a few times. This sample includes further DNA sequences coding for the same CDR3. J is TRBJ2-5 and V is TRBV30, with TRBD2 matching 7 bases. This CDR3 region has 13 residues. Trimming at V came to 4 bases and at J to 5 bases, leaving 7 bases not matched to a gene. The germline V gene encodes CDR1 GTSNPN and CDR2 SVGIG (reference sequence). CDR3 bases: TGTGCCTGGACGGGGGGTCTGGGGGAGACCCAGTACTTC. It translates to CAWTGGLGETQYF.

J is TRBJ1-5 and V is TRBV6-6; a possible D gene is TRBD1 (5 bases). Trimming cost V 5 bases and J 3 bases, with 8 bases left between them. The germline V gene encodes CDR1 MNHNY and CDR2 SVGAGI (reference sequence). This CDR3 contains 13 residues. The CDR3 coding sequence is TGTGCCAGCAGTCGACAGTTCAATCAGCCCCAGCATTTT. Protein product: CASSRQFNQPQHF.

The CDR3 sequence: CASSLVRQKDYRGQFF. The CDR3 DNA follows: TGTGCCAGCAGCTTAGTTCGGCAGAAAGACTATCGAGGGCAGTTCTTC. This sequence joins TRBV7-8 and TRBJ2-1, with a tentative D call TRBD2 (5 bases). The CDR3 loop spans 16 amino acids. V lost 1 base and J 12 bases, leaving 22 bases between the germline ends. The V gene's germline CDR1 is SGHVS and CDR2 FQNEAQ.

This clone has only a few counts. This rearrangement joins TRBV18 to TRBJ2-3, with D possibly TRBD1 on 5 matching bases. V shed 3 bases and J shed 6 bases, with 10 bases lying between them. Germline V gene data show CDR1 as KGHSH and CDR2 as LQKENI. The length of the CDR3 is 13 residues. In DNA, the CDR3 is TGTGCCAGCTCACCTCAGGGTACGGATACGCAGTATTTT. Encoded protein: CASSPQGTDTQYF.

The chain joins TRBV19 to TRBJ1-1; tentative D call: TRBD1 (5 bases). The CDR3 runs to 16 residues. Germline CDR1 is LNHDA and CDR2 is SQIVND (reference sequence). Trimming left V 4 bases short and J 0 bases short, with 15 bases between. CDR3 sequence reads: CASSKRGRSMNTEAFF. The CDR3 region has the DNA TGTGCCAGTAGTAAAAGGGGACGGTCTATGAACACTGAAGCTTTCTTT. The full variable domain, its missing parts supplied by reference TRBV19 and TRBJ1-1, is DGGITQSPKYLFRKEGQNVTLSCEQNLNHDAMYWYRQDPGQGLRLIYYSQIVNDFQKGDIAEGYSVSREKKESFPLTVTSAQKNPTAFYLCASSKRGRSMNTEAFFGQGTRLTVV.

This chain uses TRBV18 with TRBJ1-1; D is possibly TRBD1 (6 bases). V was trimmed by 5 bases and J by 4 bases, leaving 17 bases between them. The CDR3 extends over 15 amino acids. CDR1 and CDR2 from the germline V gene are KGHSH and LQKENI. In nucleotides, the CDR3 is TGTGCCAGCTCAGTCTCAGGGGCGTGGAGCACTGAAGCTTTCTTT. Its protein product is CASSVSGAWSTEAFF. Together with reference TRBV18 and TRBJ1-1, the CDR3 gives the full variable domain: NAGVMQNPRHLVRRRGQEARLRCSPMKGHSHVYWYRQLPEEGLKFMVYLQKENIIDESGMPKERFSAEFPKEGPSILRIQQVVRGDSAAYFCASSVSGAWSTEAFFGQGTRLTVV.

This clone has only a few counts. This rearrangement joins TRBV14 to TRBJ1-2, with no clear D. Germline loops: CDR1 SGHDN, CDR2 FVKESK. V was pared by 0 bases and J by 2 bases, with 10 bases between. The CDR3 contains 15 residues. The CDR3 sequence: CASSQDHRYNYGYTF. CDR3 sequence (DNA): TGTGCCAGCAGCCAAGATCACCGTTACAACTATGGCTACACCTTC. Drawing the rest from reference TRBV14 and TRBJ1-2, the complete variable domain is EAGVTQFPSHSVIEKGQTVTLRCDPISGHDNLYWYRRVMGKEIKFLLHFVKESKQDESGMPNNRFLAERTGGTYSTLKVQPAELEDSGVYFCASSQDHRYNYGYTFGSGTRLTVV.

This clone was counted a few times. The chain recombines TRBV28 with TRBJ2-1; 7 bases are shared with TRBD1. Unmatched junction bases numbered 7, after V lost 6 bases and J lost 2 bases. Germline V gives CDR1 MDHEN, CDR2 SYDVKM. This CDR3 is built from 15 residues. The CDR3 spells CASSKIQGPYNEQFF. CDR3 bases: TGTGCCAGCAGCAAAATACAGGGGCCCTACAATGAGCAGTTCTTC.

The table lists this clone with a few counts. This sequence joins TRBV6-1 and TRBJ1-5; weak D call: TRBD1 (5 bases). This CDR3 has 15 residues. The V end lost 4 bases, the J end lost 6 bases, and 16 bases lay between the germline ends. CDR1 and CDR2 (germline): MNHNS, SASEGT. DNA of the CDR3: TGTGCCAGCAGTGTGCCGGGGACCCTCATTCAGCCCCAGCATTTT. Its translation: CASSVPGTLIQPQHF.